These T cell receptor beta chains were read from a single sample in a study of cytomegalovirus exposure and HLA in healthy donors. Sequencing was performed with immunoSEQ multiplex PCR; in TCRdb, only in-frame clones are kept and a portion is missing. This table has some 100,000 clones, around 79% appearing once. Sequenced sample: PBMCs. Receptor source: a female donor in good health and CMV-seropositive. CDR3s include the opening cysteine and the closing phenylalanine or tryptophan. Fields, in order: J gene, V gene, clone size, D gene, CDR3 DNA, CDR3 protein. The D gene is left open where the match is weak. The size field is filled for only some rows; it gives once, few, many or a size class.

TRBJ1-1	TRBV11-1	-	-	TGTGCCAGCAGCTTTACGGGGTTAGTGAGCACTGAAGCTTTCTTT	CASSFTGLVSTEAFF
TRBJ1-1	TRBV29-1	-	TRBD1	TGCAGCGTTGCCCCAGAGGGGGCCCCTGAAGCTTTCTTT	CSVAPEGAPEAFF
TRBJ2-7	TRBV11-2	-	TRBD1	TGTGCCAGCAGCTCTCGGCCGGACAGGGATATCTACGAGCAGTACTTC	CASSSRPDRDIYEQYF
TRBJ1-1	TRBV19	-	-	TGTGCCAGTAGTATAGGCTCAGGGTGGGACACTGAAGCTTTCTTT	CASSIGSGWDTEAFF
TRBJ1-5	TRBV5-6	-	-	TGTGCCAGCAAACAGGGACCCGCTGGTAATCAGCCCCAGCATTTT	CASKQGPAGNQPQHF
TRBJ2-7	TRBV4-1	-	-	TGCGCCAGCAGCCAAGTGCAGGCCGGTTGGGACTCCTCCTACGAGCAGTACTTC	CASSQVQAGWDSSYEQYF
TRBJ1-2	TRBV30	-	TRBD1	TGTGCCTGGAGTGTCGGGACAGCGGATGGCTACACCTTC	CAWSVGTADGYTF
TRBJ2-6	TRBV7-2	-	-	TGTGCCAGCAGCTCGATCCGGGTCGCCCCTCTGGGGGCCAACGTCCTGACTTTC	CASSSIRVAPLGANVLTF
TRBJ1-2	TRBV29-1	-	TRBD1	TGCAGCGGGACAGGGAGTAGTGGCTACACCTTC	CSGTGSSGYTF
TRBJ2-7	TRBV28	-	-	TGTGCCAGCAGTTACAGGGAAAGGGTCGCCTACGAGCAGTACTTC	CASSYRERVAYEQYF
TRBJ1-1	TRBV4-1	-	TRBD1	TGCGCCAGCAGCCAAGGGGTGGGACAGGGGGCCACTGAAGCTTTCTTT	CASSQGVGQGATEAFF
TRBJ2-7	TRBV7-9	-	TRBD1	TGTGCCAGCAGCCACTCGGGACAGACCTACGAGCAGTACTTC	CASSHSGQTYEQYF
TRBJ2-1	TRBV7-6	-	TRBD2	TGTGCCAGCAGCTCGGGGACTATGGGTGAGCAGTTCTTC	CASSSGTMGEQFF
TRBJ1-2	TRBV14	-	-	TGTGCCAGCAGCCAAGAGGACAGCTATGGCTACACCTTC	CASSQEDSYGYTF
TRBJ1-2	TRBV7-9	-	-	TGTGCCAGCAGCTTAGCAGGGAGGGATGGCTACACCTTC	CASSLAGRDGYTF
TRBJ1-1	TRBV6-5	-	TRBD1	TGTGCCAGCAGTAGCTTGGGGACAGGGAACACTGAAGCTTTCTTT	CASSSLGTGNTEAFF
TRBJ1-2	TRBV5-1	-	-	TGCGCCAGCAGCTTGGAACAGGGAGCCGGCTACACCTTC	CASSLEQGAGYTF
TRBJ2-3	TRBV5-1	-	-	TGCGCCAGCAGCTTTCTAGCATCCGTGCCCCTGTTTACGCAGTATTTT	CASSFLASVPLFTQYF
TRBJ2-5	TRBV4-3	-	-	TGCGCCAGCAGCCATGATACAGGGTCCCAAGAGACCCAGTACTTC	CASSHDTGSQETQYF
TRBJ2-7	TRBV9	-	-	TGTGCCAGCAGCCCACTAGGGCTGGTCTTAGGGAACGAGCAGTACTTC	CASSPLGLVLGNEQYF
TRBJ2-7	TRBV6-6	-	TRBD2	TGTGCCAGCAGTGGATCTAGCGGGAGCTACGAGCAGTACTTC	CASSGSSGSYEQYF
TRBJ1-1	TRBV5-6	once	-	TGTGCCAGCAGCTTCGGGTCGCTGAACACTGAAGCTTTCTTT	CASSFGSLNTEAFF
TRBJ1-2	TRBV7-2	-	-	TGTGCCAGCAGCTCCGGACTCGTACCATTCTATGGCTACACCTTC	CASSSGLVPFYGYTF
TRBJ2-3	TRBV11-2	-	-	TGTGCCAGCAGCTCCCCCCCTATAGCGCGATCTAGCACAGATACGCAGTATTTT	CASSSPPIARSSTDTQYF
TRBJ2-5	TRBV11-2	once	-	TGTGCCAGCAGCCCATACCAAGAGACCCAGTACTTC	CASSPYQETQYF
TRBJ2-2	TRBV9	-	TRBD1	TGTGCCAGCAGCGTGAATTGGGAAGGGGGCGCCTTCGGGGAGCTGTTTTTT	CASSVNWEGGAFGELFF
TRBJ2-7	TRBV7-6	-	-	TGTGCCAGCAGCTCGTCACAGGGAGCCTACGAGCAGTACTTC	CASSSSQGAYEQYF
TRBJ2-7	TRBV9	few	TRBD2	TGTGCCAGCAGCCCGCTCGGGGGGAACGAGCAGTACTTC	CASSPLGGNEQYF
TRBJ2-7	TRBV7-6	once	-	TGTGCCAGCAGCTTATCCCCCCTTGTTGATAGCGGAACCTACGAGCAGTACTTC	CASSLSPLVDSGTYEQYF
TRBJ1-1	TRBV9	-	-	TGTGCCAGCAGTACTTTCCCCTCGGGCACTGAAGCTTTCTTT	CASSTFPSGTEAFF
TRBJ1-5	TRBV2	-	-	TGTGCCAGCAGTGAACTACAGGGTGTAGCACAACCCCAGCATTTT	CASSELQGVAQPQHF
TRBJ1-1	TRBV19	-	-	TGTGCCAGTAGAGAAGAAAGAAGTTGGGGCCGGGAAGCTTTCTTT	CASREERSWGREAFF
TRBJ2-3	TRBV5-1	-	-	TGCGCCAGCAGCTTAGAGGATAATACGCAGTATTTT	CASSLEDNTQYF
TRBJ1-5	TRBV30	-	-	TGTGCCTGGAGTGCCGGGAAGGGTTATCAGCCCCAGCATTTT	CAWSAGKGYQPQHF
TRBJ2-1	TRBV27	-	TRBD1	TGTGCCAGCAGTTGGTACAGGGGCGATGAGCAGTTCTTC	CASSWYRGDEQFF
TRBJ1-2	TRBV6-5	-	TRBD1	TGTGCCAGCAGTCTACAGGGGGCGAATGGCTACACCTTC	CASSLQGANGYTF
TRBJ2-3	TRBV6-1	-	TRBD2	TGTGCCAGCAGTGAAGAAAAGCGGGGGCCTAGCACAGATACGCAGTATTTT	CASSEEKRGPSTDTQYF
TRBJ2-1	TRBV4-3	-	-	TGCGCCAGCAGCCTCAAAGCGGGCAGCCACAATGAGCAGTTCTTC	CASSLKAGSHNEQFF